Following are 32 T cell receptor beta chains from one sample sequenced in a study of neoadjuvant nivolumab and ipilimumab in lung cancer. TCRdb keeps only in-frame clones here, not all; method: immunoSEQ multiplex PCR. The sample has around 6,000 clones, roughly 61% seen once; the top ten hold roughly 14%. Sequencing was performed on tumor tissue, taken after neoadjuvant nivolumab, alone or with ipilimumab, at or shortly before surgery. Receptors originate from an adult with non-small cell lung cancer.

V gene TRBV4-1 combines with J gene TRBJ1-5, with D perhaps matching TRBD1 (6 bases). The germline V gene has CDR1 MGHRA and CDR2 YSYEKL. V gave up 6 bases and J gave up 6 bases, with 12 bases separating them. The CDR3 extends over 13 amino acids. The CDR3 region is CASSRTATQPQHF. CDR3 DNA: TGCGCCAGCAGTCGGACAGCCACTCAGCCCCAGCATTTT.

V and J are TRBV20-1 and TRBJ2-1, with no clear D. Trimming removed 6 bases at V and 8 bases at J, with 11 bases between. From germline, CDR1 is DFQATT and CDR2 SNEGSKA (reference sequence). The CDR3 length is 11 residues. CDR3 coding DNA: TGCAGTGCACTATCAATCGATGAGCAGTTCTTC. Its protein product is CSALSIDEQFF.

V is TRBV14 and J is TRBJ2-1; D is possibly TRBD1 or TRBD2 (5 bases each). Germline CDR1 reads SGHDN; CDR2 reads FVKESK. V lost 4 bases, J lost 2 bases, and 18 bases lay in between. The length of the CDR3 is 17 residues. The CDR3 region is CASSPRWGTRTYNEQFF. CDR3 DNA: TGTGCCAGCAGCCCCCGATGGGGGACGAGAACCTACAATGAGCAGTTCTTC.

The chain couples TRBV2 to TRBJ2-7; 8 bases fit TRBD2. Per germline, CDR1 SNHLY and CDR2 FYNNEI. CDR3 length: 14 residues. The V segment lost 6 bases and the J segment 1 base; nucleotides outside the gene matches: 5. This CDR3 reads CASRGAGGSYEQYF. In DNA form, the CDR3 reads TGTGCCAGCAGAGGTGCGGGAGGTTCCTACGAGCAGTACTTC.

The chain combines TRBV28 with TRBJ2-5, with a weak D call TRBD2 (6 bases). Germline CDR1 reads MDHEN; CDR2 reads SYDVKM. Trimming left V 10 bases short and J 4 bases short, with 19 bases between. CDR3 length: 14 amino acids. In DNA, the CDR3 is TGTGCCACCGGACTATTGGTGGGGGGAGAGACCCAGTACTTC. It specifies CATGLLVGGETQYF.

CDR3 sequence (DNA): TGTGCCAGCAGCCTTAGTTTAGCGGGAGGTTCCACAGATACGCAGTATTTT. As protein: CASSLSLAGGSTDTQYF. The chain couples TRBV9 to TRBJ2-3, with 10 bases matching TRBD2. Germline-derived CDR1 and CDR2 are SGDLS and YYNGEE. The V and J ends lost 4 bases and 2 bases, in that order; junction bases with no gene match: 10. This CDR3 is built from 17 residues.

On this clone: Mismatch with germline at one junction end may stem from a read error. V usage is TRBV5-1 and J usage is TRBJ1-2; D is undetermined. Germline loops: CDR1 SGHRS, CDR2 YFSETQ. The CDR3 runs to 12 residues. The CDR3 DNA reads as TGCGCCAGCAGTTTGGGAGGGCAGGGCTACACCTTC. The encoded protein is CASSLGGQGYTF.

The rearrangement links TRBV7-2 to TRBJ1-4; D call uncertain. V was cut by 5 bases and J by 5 bases, with 18 bases left in between. Looked up from germline, CDR1 is SGHTA and CDR2 is FQGNSA. This CDR3 region has 16 residues. DNA for the CDR3: TGTGCCAGCAGCGCTGGGCTCGTACTGAGGAATGAAAAACTGTTTTTT. Translating it yields CASSAGLVLRNEKLFF.

The chain employs TRBV5-1 and TRBJ2-1; TRBD1 matches 9 bases. Trimming at V came to 4 bases and at J to 10 bases, leaving 9 bases not matched to a gene. The CDR3 spans 14 residues. Germline CDR1 SGHRS, CDR2 YFSETQ. The CDR3 DNA reads as TGCGCCAGCAGCCTCGGGACAGGGAGACCCGAGCAGTTCTTC. Translating gives CASSLGTGRPEQFF. Looking up the rest from reference TRBV5-1 and TRBJ2-1 gives the full variable domain: KAGVTQTPRYLIKTRGQQVTLSCSPISGHRSVSWYQQTPGQGLQFLFEYFSETQRNKGNFPGRFSGRQFSNSRSEMNVSTLELGDSALYLCASSLGTGRPEQFFGPGTRLTVL.

J is TRBJ2-1 and V is TRBV18, with D possibly matching TRBD1 (6 bases). The germline CDR1 and CDR2 sequences are KGHSH and LQKENI. Trimming took off 6 bases at V and 2 bases at J, with 11 bases between the two ends. The CDR3 spans 14 residues. The CDR3 DNA reads as TGTGCCAGCTCCTATCAGGGGACCTACAATGAGCAGTTCTTC. It encodes CASSYQGTYNEQFF.

This clone has only a few counts. The chain links TRBV6-5 to TRBJ1-2; perhaps TRBD1 as D (6 bases). Germline CDR1 reads MNHEY; CDR2 reads SVGAGI. This CDR3 is built from 13 residues. The ends were cut back, 5 bases at V and 8 bases at J, with 15 bases in the middle. The CDR3 DNA is TGTGCCAGCAGTCGGTCCGGGACATTAGGCTACACCTTC. Protein sequence: CASSRSGTLGYTF.

This rearrangement joins TRBV2 to TRBJ2-7; no reliable D call. Germline CDR1 is SNHLY and CDR2 is FYNNEI. This CDR3 has 14 residues. Trimming removed 7 bases at V and 2 bases at J, with 15 bases between. CDR3 sequence: CASIWTLGPYEQYF. As DNA, the CDR3 is TGTGCCAGCATCTGGACCCTCGGGCCCTACGAGCAGTACTTC.

The chain carries TRBV6-6 and TRBJ2-1; D remains unclear. In germline, CDR1 is MNHNY, CDR2 SVGAGI (reference sequence). CDR3 length equals 13 residues. V was cut by 5 bases and J by 7 bases, with 12 bases left in between. CDR3 nucleotides: TGTGCCAGCAGTCCCCCCAGCAAGAATGAGCAGTTCTTC. Translated, it gives CASSPPSKNEQFF.

V gene TRBV11-1 combines with J gene TRBJ2-1; D remains unclear. V lost 5 bases, J lost 4 bases, and 12 bases lay in between. CDR3 size: 14 residues. CDR1 and CDR2 from the germline V gene are SGHAT and FQDESV (reference sequence). The CDR3 nucleotides read TGTGCCAGCAGCCCCCAGGTGAGGTACAATGAGCAGTTCTTC. Its protein product is CASSPQVRYNEQFF.

V is TRBV7-9 and J is TRBJ1-2; possibly TRBD1 for D (6 bases). This CDR3 is 15 amino acids long. Germline V lookup: CDR1 SEHNR, CDR2 FQNEAQ (reference sequence). V was trimmed by 3 bases and J by 8 bases, leaving 19 bases between them. The CDR3 protein is CASSLAGTSSRGYTF. The CDR3 bases are TGTGCCAGCAGCTTGGCCGGGACATCGAGCCGGGGCTACACCTTC.

This clone appeared a few times. This sequence joins TRBV7-9 and TRBJ1-6; no clear D. CDR3 length: 13 amino acids. Germline V gene lookup returns CDR1 SEHNR and CDR2 FQNEAQ (reference sequence). Trimming shortened V by 2 bases and J by 9 bases, and 8 bases separated the two germline ends. CDR3 bases: TGTGCCAGCAGCTTATACTGGGGTTCACCCCTCCACTTT. It translates to CASSLYWGSPLHF.

The rearrangement joins TRBV28 to TRBJ2-7; D remains unclear. CDR3 length: 15 residues. V gave up 5 bases and J gave up 3 bases, with 17 bases separating them. Germline loops: CDR1 MDHEN, CDR2 SYDVKM. The CDR3 loop reads CASSTSPKALYEQYF. The CDR3 coding sequence is TGTGCCAGCAGTACGTCTCCGAAGGCACTCTACGAGCAGTACTTC.

The genes are TRBV7-9 and TRBJ1-1, with a possible D match to TRBD1 (6 bases). The CDR3 is made up of 14 amino acids. Germline V gene sequence: CDR1 SEHNR, CDR2 FQNEAQ (reference sequence). Trimming pared 3 bases from V and 6 bases from J, leaving 14 bases between. CDR3 amino acids: CASSFLQGVAEAFF. The DNA of the CDR3 is TGTGCCAGCAGCTTTTTACAGGGAGTCGCTGAAGCTTTCTTT.

The genes are TRBV30 and TRBJ2-7, with 11 bases lining up with TRBD1. The V and J ends lost 3 bases and 4 bases, in that order; junction bases with no gene match: 8. Looked up from germline, CDR1 is GTSNPN and CDR2 is SVGIG (reference sequence). The CDR3 has 15 amino acids. Here the CDR3 reads CAWSAPGQGGYEQYF. CDR3 DNA: TGTGCCTGGAGCGCACCGGGACAGGGGGGATACGAGCAGTACTTC.

The chain couples TRBV29-1 to TRBJ1-1; perhaps TRBD1 as D (5 bases). Trimming cost V 7 bases and J 3 bases, with 12 bases left between them. In germline, CDR1 is SQVTM, CDR2 ANQGSEA. The CDR3 spans 12 residues. DNA of the CDR3: TGCAGCGCCCGAGAAGGGGACACTGAAGCTTTCTTT. Protein sequence: CSAREGDTEAFF.

The rearrangement joins TRBV10-3 to TRBJ2-7; D unresolved. CDR3 length equals 12 residues. V lost 8 bases, J lost 6 bases, and 14 bases lay in between. CDR1 ENHRY and CDR2 SYGVKD come from the germline V gene. DNA of the CDR3: TGTGCCATCCGGGCCCCCCCCAGCGAGCAGTACTTC. Amino acid sequence: CAIRAPPSEQYF.

The gene calls are TRBV30 and TRBJ2-3; TRBD1 is a possible D gene (6 bases). The germline gives CDR1 GTSNPN, CDR2 SVGIG (reference sequence). The CDR3 is 14 residues long. Trimming took 1 base from V and 1 from J, leaving 9 bases between them. CDR3 sequence reads: CAWSAQGGTDTQYF. The CDR3 DNA follows: TGTGCCTGGAGTGCACAGGGAGGCACAGATACGCAGTATTTT.

Notes on this clone: A junction boundary mismatches the germline segment, possibly from a read error. The chain is built from TRBV10-1 and TRBJ2-7, with D possibly matching TRBD1 (5 bases). In germline, CDR1 is WNHNN, CDR2 SYGVQD (reference sequence). The CDR3 has 13 residues. CDR3 DNA sequence: TGCGCCAGCAGTGAACCGAAACAGGTCCCCTCTCCGTTC. Residues: CASSEPKQVPSPF.

The chain uses TRBV11-1 and TRBJ1-1, with 10 bases lining up with TRBD1. There are 14 residues in the CDR3. Trimming removed 5 bases from V and 7 bases from J; junction bases left unmatched: 7. Germline V lookup: CDR1 SGHAT, CDR2 FQDESV (reference sequence). CDR3 residues: CASSLTGGVGEAFF. As DNA, the CDR3 is TGTGCCAGCAGCCTGACAGGGGGCGTCGGTGAAGCTTTCTTT.

This clone has a handful of counts. The rearrangement joins TRBV7-3 to TRBJ2-1; D gene ambiguous. The CDR3 covers 12 residues. The germline CDR1 and CDR2 sequences are SGHTA and FQGTGA. Trimming stripped 4 bases from V and 10 bases from J, with 11 bases between. The CDR3 DNA sequence: TGTGCCAGCAGCTCAAGGACCGGGGAGCAGTTCTTC. Translating it yields CASSSRTGEQFF.

This clone is medium-sized. Different DNA sequences within this sample yield the same CDR3. The rearrangement joins TRBV7-9 to TRBJ1-3, with TRBD1 matching over 8 bases. Germline-derived CDR1 and CDR2 are SEHNR and FQNEAQ (reference sequence). J was trimmed by 4 bases and V by 5 bases; bases with no gene match: 7. The CDR3 extends over 15 amino acids. In DNA, the CDR3 is TGTGCCAGCAGCCTTCAGGGGGCGTCGGGAAACACCATATATTTT. Protein: CASSLQGASGNTIYF.

CDR3: CASSETQGWYAFF. In DNA, the CDR3 is TGTGCCAGCAGTGAAACGCAGGGATGGTATGCTTTCTTT. The chain uses TRBV6-1 and TRBJ1-1; D possibly corresponds to TRBD1 (5 bases). V lost 2 bases to trimming and J lost 11 bases, with 15 bases between them. The CDR3 is 13 residues long. CDR1 and CDR2 (germline): MNHNS, SASEGT.

V usage is TRBV19 and J usage is TRBJ1-1, with D uncertain. The V end was cut by 2 bases, the J end by 3 bases, with 13 bases between. The CDR3 consists of 15 residues. From germline, CDR1 is LNHDA and CDR2 SQIVND (reference sequence). The CDR3 DNA sequence: TGTGCCAGTAGTATAAGTCCAGCTGGGCACACTGAAGCTTTCTTT. Translation: CASSISPAGHTEAFF.

This clone was picked up a small number of times. The chain has TRBV2 and TRBJ1-1; TRBD1 might be the D (5 bases). With 6 bases removed from V and 6 bases from J, the gap between germline ends came to 11 bases. This CDR3 comprises 12 residues. CDR1 SNHLY and CDR2 FYNNEI come from the germline V gene. Here the CDR3 DNA reads TGTGCCAGCAGGGGAACAGGAGCTGAAGCTTTCTTT. Residues: CASRGTGAEAFF.

The CDR3: CASKVETDYGYTF. The DNA for the CDR3 is TGTGCCAGCAAAGTGGAGACAGACTATGGCTACACCTTC. The chain is built from TRBV9 and TRBJ1-2; maybe TRBD1 (5 bases). The ends were cut back, 6 bases at V and 3 bases at J, with 12 bases in the middle. CDR1 is SGDLS and CDR2 is YYNGEE in the germline V gene. The CDR3 totals 13 residues.

The chain's CDR3 is CASSQNPRTDTQYF. The CDR3 nucleotides are TGCGCCAGCTCTCAAAATCCCCGCACAGATACGCAGTATTTT. V and J are TRBV5-1 and TRBJ2-3; D is undetermined. This CDR3 has 14 amino acids. The germline V gene has CDR1 SGHRS and CDR2 YFSETQ. The V and J ends lost 7 bases and 1 base respectively, with 13 bases between them.

The chain carries TRBV19 and TRBJ2-5; a weak D match, TRBD1 (6 bases). CDR1 and CDR2 (germline): LNHDA, SQIVND (reference sequence). V dropped 0 bases and J dropped 4 bases, with 15 bases sitting between them. The CDR3 has 16 residues. The CDR3 reads CASSIERGRVPETQYF. The CDR3 bases are TGTGCCAGTAGTATAGAAAGGGGGAGAGTACCAGAGACCCAGTACTTC.